What follows is one T cell receptor (beta chain) and its context. The ends lost 3 bases at V and 2 bases at J; junction bases unmatched: 0. This CDR3 has 14 residues. CDR1 and CDR2 from the germline V gene are SGHNT and YENEEA. This sample was included in a study of cytomegalovirus exposure and HLA in healthy donors. The PCR used 60 Vbeta and 13 Jbeta primers. TCRdb's table, derived via immunoSEQ multiplex PCR, lists solely in-frame clones and lacks some. The table records some 150,000 clones, 77% of them present only once. The TCR was taken from a woman aged 45-65 years in good health and CMV-seronegative. Specimen: PBMCs. J is TRBJ1-1 and V is TRBV11-3; 10 positions match TRBD1. CDR3: CASSLTGGNTEAFF. CDR3 in DNA: TGTGCCAGCAGCTTGACAGGGGGCAACACTGAAGCTTTCTTT.